Listed here are 20 T cell receptor beta chains from one sample, sequenced in a study of T cell changes during pregnancy in multiple sclerosis. Some clones are missing from TCRdb's copy, which holds only in-frame ones; the method was immunoSEQ multiplex PCR. The table has some 38,000 clones, about 90% seen once; the top ten hold about 0.51%. The sequencing here drew on CD4+ T cells from peripheral blood mononuclear cells, taken in the second trimester of pregnancy. These receptor sequences come from a female donor with multiple sclerosis, enrolled in a pregnancy study.

The rearrangement uses TRBV5-4 and TRBJ2-5; D possibly corresponds to TRBD2 (5 bases). V lost 4 bases to trimming and J lost 7 bases, with 14 bases between them. This CDR3 contains 13 residues. Germline V gene sequence: CDR1 SGHNT, CDR2 YYREEE (reference sequence). The CDR3 DNA follows: TGTGCCAGCAGCGGCCCCCGAGAGGGGACCCAGTACTTC. It codes for CASSGPREGTQYF.

This rearrangement joins TRBV9 to TRBJ1-1, with D unclear. This CDR3 has 14 residues. The ends were cut back, 2 bases at V and 1 base at J, with 9 bases in the middle. Germline V gene data show CDR1 as SGDLS and CDR2 as YYNGEE. CDR3 protein: CASSVDTRNTEAFF. The CDR3 nucleotides read TGTGCCAGCAGCGTCGACACAAGGAACACTGAAGCTTTCTTT.

This rearrangement joins TRBV5-1 to TRBJ2-7, with 12 bases fitting TRBD2. The CDR3 sequence is 15 residues long. With V trimmed by 4 bases and J by 5 bases, 7 bases remained unmatched. Germline-derived CDR1 and CDR2 are SGHRS and YFSETQ. The CDR3 here is CASSLLAGGLNEQYF. In DNA, the CDR3 is TGCGCCAGCAGCCTACTAGCGGGAGGATTAAACGAGCAGTACTTC. Filled out from reference TRBV5-1 and TRBJ2-7, the complete variable domain reads KAGVTQTPRYLIKTRGQQVTLSCSPISGHRSVSWYQQTPGQGLQFLFEYFSETQRNKGNFPGRFSGRQFSNSRSEMNVSTLELGDSALYLCASSLLAGGLNEQYFGPGTRLTVT.

This clone was detected a few times. This rearrangement joins TRBV19 to TRBJ1-1, with D perhaps TRBD1 (5 bases). Trimming cost V 5 bases and J 2 bases, with 12 bases left between them. Germline CDR1 is LNHDA and CDR2 is SQIVND (reference sequence). CDR3 length equals 14 residues. CDR3 sequence (DNA): TGTGCCAGTAGTTGGGGCAGTGGAAACACTGAAGCTTTCTTT. It encodes CASSWGSGNTEAFF.

J is TRBJ2-7 and V is TRBV7-6; TRBD1 agrees at 8 bases. Per germline, CDR1 SGHVS and CDR2 FNYEAQ. V dropped 1 base and J dropped 2; count of bases not matched to a gene: 7. This CDR3 spans 16 amino acids. Here the CDR3 DNA reads TGTGCCAGCAGCTTAGGTGGAGGACAGGGACCCTACGAGCAGTACTTC. As protein: CASSLGGGQGPYEQYF.

V and J are TRBV7-9 and TRBJ2-3; TRBD2 matches at 11 bases. From germline, CDR1 is SEHNR and CDR2 FQNEAQ (reference sequence). The CDR3 loop spans 16 amino acids. V lost 5 bases, J lost 4 bases, and 8 bases stayed unmatched. CDR3 protein: CASSVRGSGRADTQYF. The CDR3 region has the DNA TGTGCCAGCAGCGTGAGGGGTAGCGGGAGGGCAGATACGCAGTATTTT.

This clone was recorded only once. The rearrangement joins TRBV11-2 to TRBJ2-1; 12 bases fit TRBD2. Germline trimming cut 5 bases from V and 0 bases from J; bases unmatched to any gene: 2. This CDR3 region has 16 residues. Germline values: CDR1 SGHAT, CDR2 FQNNGV. CDR3 sequence (DNA): TGTGCCAGCAGCCTGACTAGCGGGAGCTCCTACAATGAGCAGTTCTTC. The encoded protein is CASSLTSGSSYNEQFF.

This clone was seen only a few times. V and J are TRBV4-1 and TRBJ1-1, with D possibly matching TRBD1 (6 bases). V shed 4 bases and J shed 4 bases, with 16 bases lying between them. Germline assignment: CDR1 MGHRA and CDR2 YSYEKL. The CDR3 covers 15 residues. CDR3 nucleotides: TGCGCCAGCAGCCGGCCAGGGGTGGGGAGCACTGAAGCTTTCTTT. Amino acid sequence: CASSRPGVGSTEAFF.

The chain employs TRBV7-2 and TRBJ2-7; D is possibly TRBD2 (5 bases). This CDR3 comprises 14 residues. Trimming pared 4 bases from V and 6 bases from J, leaving 16 bases between. The germline gives CDR1 SGHTA, CDR2 FQGNSA. CDR3 nucleotide sequence: TGTGCCAGCAGCTCCCGGACGTCAGGAGGCGAGCAGTACTTC. This gives the protein CASSSRTSGGEQYF.

CDR3 bases: TGTGCCAGCAGCTTAGAATTCGACTCCGAGCAGTTCTTC. Residues: CASSLEFDSEQFF. The V gene is TRBV7-2, the J gene TRBJ2-1, with unresolved D. This CDR3 is built from 13 residues. V was cut by 1 base and J by 10 bases, with 11 bases left in between. The V gene's germline CDR1 is SGHTA and CDR2 FQGNSA.

The chain joins TRBV6-5 to TRBJ2-7; no definite D call. The CDR3 spans 12 residues. Germline V gene sequence: CDR1 MNHEY, CDR2 SVGAGI. With 8 bases removed from V and 6 bases from J, the gap between germline ends came to 14 bases. The CDR3 nucleotides read TGTGCCAGCCATGTAGGATCAGGCGAGCAGTACTTC. This encodes CASHVGSGEQYF.

The chain combines TRBV30 with TRBJ2-1; D perhaps matches TRBD1 (5 bases). The CDR3 is made up of 14 amino acids. Trimming took 3 bases from V and 4 from J, leaving 13 bases between them. CDR1 and CDR2 from the germline V gene are GTSNPN and SVGIG (reference sequence). The DNA for the CDR3 is TGTGCCTGGAGGCCGGTGGGGCCTTACAATGAGCAGTTCTTC. It specifies CAWRPVGPYNEQFF.

J is TRBJ1-4 and V is TRBV2; D possibly corresponds to TRBD1 (5 bases). Germline-derived CDR1 and CDR2 are SNHLY and FYNNEI. This CDR3 region has 15 residues. V lost 10 bases, J lost 0 bases, and 15 bases lay in between. This CDR3 is CATRDRGTTNEKLFF. CDR3 bases: TGTGCCACTCGGGACCGGGGGACAACTAATGAAAAACTGTTTTTT.

J is TRBJ2-1 and V is TRBV5-4, with 8 positions matching TRBD1. In germline, CDR1 is SGHNT, CDR2 YYREEE (reference sequence). With 2 bases clipped from V and 5 bases from J, the junction kept 12 bases outside the gene matches. The CDR3 is 17 amino acids. The CDR3 coding sequence is TGTGCCAGCAGCTTTTCCGTTCGACAGGGGAACGACAATGAGCAGTTCTTC. Its translation: CASSFSVRQGNDNEQFF.

This chain uses TRBV19 with TRBJ1-2; D possibly corresponds to TRBD1 (6 bases). The ends were cut back, 4 bases at V and 6 bases at J, with 18 bases in the middle. Germline CDR1 is LNHDA and CDR2 is SQIVND (reference sequence). The CDR3 contains 15 residues. The CDR3: CASSTGGQPLNGYTF. In DNA form, the CDR3 reads TGTGCCAGTAGTACAGGAGGACAGCCTTTAAATGGCTACACCTTC.

V usage is TRBV2 and J usage is TRBJ2-2; TRBD2 aligns across 14 bases. The CDR3 has 19 residues. J gave up 5 bases and V 2 bases, and 10 bases lay outside the gene matches. CDR1 is SNHLY, CDR2 FYNNEI, per germline. CDR3 loop: CASSERRLAGGQGTGELFF. CDR3 nucleotide sequence: TGTGCCAGCAGTGAACGGCGACTAGCGGGAGGGCAAGGGACCGGGGAGCTGTTTTTT.

The chain uses TRBV10-3 and TRBJ1-1, with D unresolved. V gave up 0 bases and J gave up 1 base, with 6 bases separating them. CDR3 size: 14 residues. Germline CDR1 ENHRY, CDR2 SYGVKD. The CDR3 here is CAISESTENTEAFF. CDR3 nucleotides: TGTGCCATCAGTGAGTCAACAGAGAACACTGAAGCTTTCTTT.

The V and J genes are TRBV5-6 and TRBJ1-5, with 8 nucleotides matching TRBD1. The germline gives CDR1 SGHDT, CDR2 YYEEEE. Losses at the gene ends were 0 bases for V and 2 bases for J; bases not matched to a gene: 10. CDR3 size: 18 residues. The DNA of the CDR3 is TGTGCCAGCAGCTTGGCCGCGGCAGGGGGCTGGGGCAATCAGCCCCAGCATTTT. This translates into CASSLAAAGGWGNQPQHF. Full variable domain (rest looked up from reference TRBV5-6 and TRBJ1-5): DAGVTQSPTHLIKTRGQQVTLRCSPKSGHDTVSWYQQALGQGPQFIFQYYEEEERQRGNFPDRFSGHQFPNYSSELNVNALLLGDSALYLCASSLAAAGGWGNQPQHFGDGTRLSIL.

The V call is TRBV7-2, the J call TRBJ2-1; 10 bases line up with TRBD2. Germline CDR1 reads SGHTA; CDR2 reads FQGNSA. The CDR3 spans 17 residues. Trimming took 1 base from V and 4 from J; bases not matched to a gene: 7. The CDR3 protein is CASSLVGGAGGYNEQFF. CDR3 nucleotides: TGTGCCAGCAGCTTAGTTGGGGGAGCGGGAGGGTACAATGAGCAGTTCTTC.

The V and J genes are TRBV4-3 and TRBJ2-5; D possibly corresponds to TRBD1 (6 bases). The ends were cut back, 0 bases at V and 5 bases at J, with 10 bases in the middle. Germline V gene sequence: CDR1 LGHNA, CDR2 YSLEER. This CDR3 is built from 14 residues. The CDR3 DNA reads as TGCGCCAGCAGCCAAGACTGGGGGCGGGAGACCCAGTACTTC. It yields the protein CASSQDWGRETQYF.